This T cell receptor beta chain was captured in a study of T cell responses to AZD1222 COVID-19 vaccine. Regarding this clone: What it binds is not known.

Study findings and constraints: Among AZD1222 vaccinees, only six were seropositive at baseline. Nearly half of spike-specific TCRs reportedly target variant regions that are unmutated in the B.1.351 and B.1.1.7 variants. Along spike, vaccine-associated CD4 TCRs were found throughout, with dominance at 160-218 and 743-854.

Only in-frame clones appear in the TCRdb table, and some are missing; sequencing was by immunoSEQ multiplex PCR. This table holds about 100,000 clones, 88% found once. CDR3 length equals 13 residues. Germline loops: CDR1 LNHDA, CDR2 SQIVND (reference sequence). Trimming shortened V by 8 bases and J by 6 bases, and 14 bases separated the two germline ends. The chain couples TRBV19 to TRBJ2-1; D unresolved. The TCR was taken from an adult in good health. The material was peripheral blood, obtained on day 0 of AZD1222 vaccination. CDR3 residues: CASRFAVGNEQFF. CDR3 in DNA: TGTGCCAGTCGCTTCGCAGTAGGCAATGAGCAGTTCTTC.